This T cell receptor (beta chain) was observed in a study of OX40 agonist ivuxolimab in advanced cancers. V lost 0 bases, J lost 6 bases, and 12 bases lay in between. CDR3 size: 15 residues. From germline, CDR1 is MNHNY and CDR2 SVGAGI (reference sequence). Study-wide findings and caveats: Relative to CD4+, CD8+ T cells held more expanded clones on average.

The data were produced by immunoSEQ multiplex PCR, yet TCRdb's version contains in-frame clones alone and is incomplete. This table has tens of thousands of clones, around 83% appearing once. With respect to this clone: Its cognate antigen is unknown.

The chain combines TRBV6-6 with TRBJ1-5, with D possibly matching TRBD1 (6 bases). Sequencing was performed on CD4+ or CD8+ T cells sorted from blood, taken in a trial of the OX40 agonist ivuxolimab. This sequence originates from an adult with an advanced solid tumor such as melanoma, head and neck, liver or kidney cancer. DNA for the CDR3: TGTGCCAGCAGTTACTCGAAACAGGGTGCTCAGCCCCAGCATTTT. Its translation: CASSYSKQGAQPQHF.